This TCR beta chain was sequenced for a study of blood T cell repertoires in COVID-19. Study information: COVID-19 samples collected from the United States, Italy and Spain covered acute and convalescent phases.

This clone has just a few counts. The participants were between roughly 18 and 100 years old and came from roughly 25 US areas. Donors in Cohort 3 who had recovered were those with two negative PCRs, healthcare professional clearance, or resolution of their symptoms. TCRdb keeps only in-frame clones here, not all; method: immunoSEQ multiplex PCR. The sample lists approximately 200,000 clones; roughly 77% were seen once. The CDR3 sequence is 17 residues long. Trimming removed 1 base at V and 2 bases at J, with 17 bases between. The germline V gene encodes CDR1 SGHTA and CDR2 FQGNSA. The V gene is TRBV7-2, the J gene TRBJ1-2, with D possibly TRBD1 on 5 matching bases. The TCR originated in a man aged 35 to 55 who had recovered from COVID-19. Sequences were obtained from PBMCs or T cells enriched from blood (not recorded which). The CDR3, as DNA: TGTGCCAGCAGCTTAGTAGGCAGGGTGAGCAGGAACTATGGCTACACCTTC. Translated, it gives CASSLVGRVSRNYGYTF.